Presented here are 16 T cell receptor beta chains from one specimen sequenced in a study of OX40 agonist ivuxolimab in advanced cancers. Assay used: immunoSEQ multiplex PCR; TCRdb lists only in-frame clones, some missing. The table lists about 79,000 clones, 70% to 85% of them singletons. Sequencing used CD4+ or CD8+ T cells sorted from blood, obtained in a trial of the OX40 agonist ivuxolimab. Every receptor here comes from an adult with an advanced solid tumor such as melanoma, head and neck, liver or kidney cancer.

V is TRBV15 and J is TRBJ2-6; 7 bases agree with TRBD1. Germline V gives CDR1 LNHNV, CDR2 YYDKDF (reference sequence). The V gene end was trimmed by 8 bases and the J gene end by 2 bases; junction bases not matched to a gene: 9. The CDR3 totals 16 residues. CDR3 sequence: CATRQGIKTGANVLTF. As DNA, the CDR3 is TGTGCCACCCGACAGGGAATTAAGACTGGGGCCAACGTCCTGACTTTC.

The genes are TRBV10-2 and TRBJ2-3; a weak D match, TRBD2 (6 bases). Germline V gene sequence: CDR1 WSHSY, CDR2 SAAADI. V dropped 8 bases and J dropped 0 bases, with 12 bases sitting between them. The CDR3 is 14 amino acids. The CDR3 is CASGRGPSTDTQYF. DNA for the CDR3: TGCGCCAGCGGGCGGGGCCCTAGCACAGATACGCAGTATTTT.

Here the CDR3 reads CASSPLTTGGAQHF. The CDR3 coding sequence is TGTGCCAGTAGTCCGCTCACCACGGGAGGGGCCCAGCATTTT. V and J are TRBV19 and TRBJ1-5; D might be TRBD1 (5 bases). Trimming cost V 5 bases and J 11 bases, with 19 bases left between them. Germline lookup yields CDR1 LNHDA and CDR2 SQIVND (reference sequence). CDR3 length equals 14 residues.

The gene calls are TRBV7-9 and TRBJ2-3; unclear D gene. The CDR3 is made up of 15 amino acids. Germline CDR1 reads SEHNR; CDR2 reads FQNEAQ (reference sequence). Trimming removed 5 bases at V and 4 bases at J, with 16 bases between. CDR3 DNA sequence: TGTGCCAGCAGCGTGGTCGTAGGGCGTGCAGATACGCAGTATTTT. It translates to CASSVVVGRADTQYF.

The chain joins TRBV29-1 to TRBJ1-1; 8 bases line up with TRBD1. V lost 7 bases, J lost 8 bases, and 3 bases stayed unmatched. The germline gives CDR1 SQVTM, CDR2 ANQGSEA. The CDR3 runs to 10 residues. The CDR3 loop is CSADRGEAFF. The DNA of the CDR3 is TGCAGCGCCGACAGGGGCGAAGCTTTCTTT.

The chain uses TRBV2 and TRBJ2-3, with TRBD2 matching over 10 bases. There are 15 residues in the CDR3. Per germline, CDR1 SNHLY and CDR2 FYNNEI. V was pared by 4 bases and J by 6 bases, with 7 bases of the junction left unmatched. The CDR3 loop reads CASSAYGTSVDTQYF. CDR3 sequence (DNA): TGTGCCAGCAGTGCGTACGGGACTAGCGTCGATACGCAGTATTTT.

The V call is TRBV10-3, the J call TRBJ2-2; possible D gene TRBD1, 6 bases. The germline gives CDR1 ENHRY, CDR2 SYGVKD. V was cut by 4 bases and J by 7 bases, with 19 bases left in between. CDR3 length: 16 amino acids. CDR3: CAISVGRGGVLGELFF. The CDR3 DNA sequence: TGTGCCATCAGTGTAGGCAGAGGGGGAGTTCTCGGGGAGCTGTTTTTT.

This clone has a handful of counts. This sequence joins TRBV5-1 and TRBJ2-1; 12 positions match TRBD2. CDR1 is SGHRS, CDR2 YFSETQ, per germline. The CDR3 extends over 17 amino acids. V gave up 0 bases and J gave up 8 bases; unmatched junction bases: 9. The CDR3 sequence: CASSLAASGGAWDEQFF. DNA for the CDR3: TGCGCCAGCAGCTTGGCGGCTAGCGGGGGGGCTTGGGATGAGCAGTTCTTC.

The V and J genes are TRBV7-9 and TRBJ2-7; 8 nucleotides align to TRBD2. Germline lookup yields CDR1 SEHNR and CDR2 FQNEAQ (reference sequence). This CDR3 contains 14 residues. With V trimmed by 7 bases and J by 3 bases, 8 bases remained unmatched. The CDR3 spells CASNRAGDRYEQYF. The CDR3 DNA sequence: TGTGCCAGCAACCGAGCGGGAGATCGCTACGAGCAGTACTTC.

The chain has TRBV7-2 and TRBJ2-7, with 10 bases that match TRBD1. Germline loops: CDR1 SGHTA, CDR2 FQGNSA. The junction had 6 bases not matched to a gene; V was cut back by 3 bases and J by 4 bases. The CDR3 has 15 residues. Written as DNA, the CDR3 is TGTGCCAGCAGCTTTACCTGGGACAGGGGTTACGAGCAGTACTTC. Its translation: CASSFTWDRGYEQYF.

The chain couples TRBV9 to TRBJ2-4; the D is unclear. Trimming took off 3 bases at V and 0 bases at J, with 13 bases between the two ends. Germline V gives CDR1 SGDLS, CDR2 YYNGEE. CDR3 length: 16 amino acids. The CDR3 is CASSALPGGAKNIQYF. CDR3 in DNA: TGTGCCAGCAGCGCTTTACCAGGCGGAGCCAAAAACATTCAGTACTTC.

The rearrangement links TRBV7-2 to TRBJ2-1; D is possibly TRBD1 (6 bases). From germline, CDR1 is SGHTA and CDR2 FQGNSA. The V and J ends lost 4 bases and 7 bases respectively, with 8 bases between them. This CDR3 has 12 amino acids. CDR3 coding DNA: TGTGCCAGCAGCTCCAGGGGTAATGAGCAGTTCTTC. The encoded protein is CASSSRGNEQFF.

This chain joins TRBV25-1 and TRBJ2-3; perhaps TRBD2 as D (6 bases). CDR1 MGHDK and CDR2 SYGVNS come from the germline V gene. V was shortened by 9 bases and J by 10 bases, with 23 bases between the two germline ends. The CDR3 sequence is 14 residues long. CDR3 residues: CASNGAGPGDAQYF. The CDR3 bases are TGTGCCAGTAACGGGGCAGGGCCGGGGGATGCGCAGTATTTT.

The chain recombines TRBV7-2 with TRBJ2-2; D remains ambiguous. V gave up 0 bases and J gave up 5 bases, with 10 bases separating them. There are 15 residues in the CDR3. Germline V gives CDR1 SGHTA, CDR2 FQGNSA. CDR3: CASSLAKGGTGELFF. CDR3 sequence (DNA): TGTGCCAGCAGCTTAGCTAAGGGTGGGACCGGGGAGCTGTTTTTT.

The J gene is TRBJ2-1, the V gene TRBV4-3; TRBD2 aligns across 12 bases. With 1 base clipped from V and 0 bases from J, the junction kept 4 bases outside the gene matches. Germline V CDR1 and CDR2: LGHNA, YSLEER. The CDR3 runs 18 residues. The CDR3 sequence: CASSQGTSGVSSYNEQFF. The CDR3 nucleotides read TGCGCCAGCAGCCAAGGGACTAGCGGGGTAAGCTCCTACAATGAGCAGTTCTTC.

This sequence joins TRBV5-1 and TRBJ2-2; TRBD2 aligns across 7 bases. There are 16 residues in the CDR3. Germline-derived CDR1 and CDR2 are SGHRS and YFSETQ. The V segment lost 8 bases and the J segment 6 bases; nucleotides outside the gene matches: 16. DNA of the CDR3: TGCGCCAGTAAAGGCGGGAGTTCGGCCGACTCCGGGGAGCTGTTTTTT. Amino acid sequence: CASKGGSSADSGELFF. Based on the CDR3 plus reference TRBV5-1 and TRBJ2-2, the full variable domain is KAGVTQTPRYLIKTRGQQVTLSCSPISGHRSVSWYQQTPGQGLQFLFEYFSETQRNKGNFPGRFSGRQFSNSRSEMNVSTLELGDSALYLCASKGGSSADSGELFFGEGSRLTVL.